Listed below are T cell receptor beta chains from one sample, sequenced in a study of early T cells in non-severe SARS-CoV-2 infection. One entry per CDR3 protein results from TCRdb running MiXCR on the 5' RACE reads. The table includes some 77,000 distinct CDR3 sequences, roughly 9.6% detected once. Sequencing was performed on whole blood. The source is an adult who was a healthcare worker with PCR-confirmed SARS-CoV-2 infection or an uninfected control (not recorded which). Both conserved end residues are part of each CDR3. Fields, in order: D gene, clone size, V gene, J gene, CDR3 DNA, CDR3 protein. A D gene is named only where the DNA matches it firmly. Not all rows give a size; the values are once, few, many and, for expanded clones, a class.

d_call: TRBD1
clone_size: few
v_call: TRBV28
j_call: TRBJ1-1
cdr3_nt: TGTGCCAGCGGGACAGGGGCCTGGGGAGCTTTCTTT
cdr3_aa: CASGTGAWGAFF

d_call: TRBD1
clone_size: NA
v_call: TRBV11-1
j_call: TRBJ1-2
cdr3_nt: TGTGCCAGCAGCCAGGGACAGACCTCTAATGGCTACACCTTC
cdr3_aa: CASSQGQTSNGYTF

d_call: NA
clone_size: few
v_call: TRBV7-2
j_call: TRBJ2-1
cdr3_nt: TGTGCCAGCAGCCGAGGAGGTGCAGGCAATGAGCAGTTCTTC
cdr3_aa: CASSRGGAGNEQFF

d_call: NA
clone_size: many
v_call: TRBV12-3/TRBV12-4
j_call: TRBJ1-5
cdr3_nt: TGTGCCAGCAGTTTTGCGAGAATGCAGCCCCAGCATTTT
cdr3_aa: CASSFARMQPQHF

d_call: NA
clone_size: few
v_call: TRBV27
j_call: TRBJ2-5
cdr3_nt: TGTGCCAGCAGTATCCTCCCCCAACAAGAGACCCAGTACTTC
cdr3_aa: CASSILPQQETQYF

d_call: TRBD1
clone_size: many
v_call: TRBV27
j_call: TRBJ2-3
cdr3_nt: TGTGCCAGCGGGACCGGACAGGGGGCTTGGGTTGGCACAGATACGCAGTATTTT
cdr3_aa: CASGTGQGAWVGTDTQYF

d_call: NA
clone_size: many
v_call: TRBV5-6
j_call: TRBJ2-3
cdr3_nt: TGTGCCAGCAGCTTCATCAGGAGTCTCACAGATACGCAGTATTTT
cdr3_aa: CASSFIRSLTDTQYF

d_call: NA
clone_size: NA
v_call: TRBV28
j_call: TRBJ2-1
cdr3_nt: TGTGCCAGCCAGAACAGAGGCAATGAGCAGTTCTTC
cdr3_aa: CASQNRGNEQFF

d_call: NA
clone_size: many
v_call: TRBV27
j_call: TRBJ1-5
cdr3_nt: TGTGCCAGCAAGGGTAGCGGCCAGCCCCAGCATTTT
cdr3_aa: CASKGSGQPQHF

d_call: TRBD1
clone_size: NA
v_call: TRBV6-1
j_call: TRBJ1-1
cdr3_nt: TGTGCCAGCAGTCGGGACAGCATGAACACTGAAGCTTTCTTT
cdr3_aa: CASSRDSMNTEAFF

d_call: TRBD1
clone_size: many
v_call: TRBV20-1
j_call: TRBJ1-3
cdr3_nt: TGCAGTGCTAGAAGACCAGGGGGTTCTGGAAACACCATATATTTT
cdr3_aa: CSARRPGGSGNTIYF

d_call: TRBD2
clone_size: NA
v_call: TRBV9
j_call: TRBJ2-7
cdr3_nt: TGTGCCAGCAGCGCGCGGGAGGCCAATACCTACGAGCAGTACTTC
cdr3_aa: CASSAREANTYEQYF

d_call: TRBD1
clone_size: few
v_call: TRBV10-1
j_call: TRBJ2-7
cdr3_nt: TGCGCCAGCAAGGACAGGTCCTACGAGCAGTACTTC
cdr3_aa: CASKDRSYEQYF

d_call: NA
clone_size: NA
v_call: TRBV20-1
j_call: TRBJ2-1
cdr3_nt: TGCAGTGCTAAAGACAATGAGCAGTTCTTC
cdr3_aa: CSAKDNEQFF

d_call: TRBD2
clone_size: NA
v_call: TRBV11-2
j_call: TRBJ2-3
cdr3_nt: TGTGCCAGCAGCTTAGATGGGCTAGCGGGAGATTGGACAGATACGCAGTATTTT
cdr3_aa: CASSLDGLAGDWTDTQYF

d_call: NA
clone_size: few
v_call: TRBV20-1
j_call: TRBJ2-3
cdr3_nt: TGCAGTGCTCGGGACTTCACAGATACGCAGTATTTT
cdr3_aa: CSARDFTDTQYF

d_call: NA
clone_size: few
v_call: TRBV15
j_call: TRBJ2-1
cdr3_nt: TGTGCCACCAGCCCCGTGGGAAGCTCCTACAATGAGCAGTTCTTC
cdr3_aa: CATSPVGSSYNEQFF

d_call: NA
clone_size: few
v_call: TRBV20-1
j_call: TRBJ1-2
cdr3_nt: TGCAGTGCTAGAGACCTTGTGGCGTACTCTGGCTACACCTTC
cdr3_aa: CSARDLVAYSGYTF

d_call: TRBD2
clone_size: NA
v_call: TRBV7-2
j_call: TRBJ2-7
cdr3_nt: TGTGCCAGCAGCCTCCTGGGGGGGTTCGAGCAGTACTTC
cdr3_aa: CASSLLGGFEQYF

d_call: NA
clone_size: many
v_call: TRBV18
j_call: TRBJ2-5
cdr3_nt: TGTGCCAGCTCTACGGGACTCAAGGAGACCCAGTACTTC
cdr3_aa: CASSTGLKETQYF

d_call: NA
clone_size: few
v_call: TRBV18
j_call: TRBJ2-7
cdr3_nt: TGTGCCAGCTCACCACAGCCCCCGGGACTTCTCCACTACGAGCAGTACTTC
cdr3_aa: CASSPQPPGLLHYEQYF

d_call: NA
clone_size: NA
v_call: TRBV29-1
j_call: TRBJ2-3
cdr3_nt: TGCAGCGGAAGAAGGGGCAGCAGCACAGATACGCAGTATTTT
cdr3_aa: CSGRRGSSTDTQYF

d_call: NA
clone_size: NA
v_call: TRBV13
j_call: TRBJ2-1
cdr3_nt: TGTGCCAGCAGCTTAGGGGCCGGCCTCGGTGAGCAGTTCTTC
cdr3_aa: CASSLGAGLGEQFF

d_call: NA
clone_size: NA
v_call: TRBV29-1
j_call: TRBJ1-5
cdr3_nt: TGCAGCGTTAAAGATCAAGGAGGATCCAATCAGCCCCAGCATTTT
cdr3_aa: CSVKDQGGSNQPQHF

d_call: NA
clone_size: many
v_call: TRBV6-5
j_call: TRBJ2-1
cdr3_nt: TGTGCCAGCAGCCAGAGTATCTCCTACAATGAGCAGTTCTTC
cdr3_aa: CASSQSISYNEQFF

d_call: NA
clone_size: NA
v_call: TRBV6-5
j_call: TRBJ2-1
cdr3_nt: TGTGCCAGCAGTTACAGGCAGGGCGGTGAGCAGTTCTTC
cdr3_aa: CASSYRQGGEQFF

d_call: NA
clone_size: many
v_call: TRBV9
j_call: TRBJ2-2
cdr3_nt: TGTGCCAGCTCCGACAGGTACACCGGGGAGCTGTTTTTT
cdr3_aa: CASSDRYTGELFF

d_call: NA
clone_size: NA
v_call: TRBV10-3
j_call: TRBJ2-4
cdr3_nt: TGTGCCATCAGTGAGTCGAACTTGGCAGGGCGAAACATTCAGTACTTC
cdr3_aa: CAISESNLAGRNIQYF

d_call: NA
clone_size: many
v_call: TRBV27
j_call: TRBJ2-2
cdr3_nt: TGTGCCAGCAGATTTAACACCGGGGAGCTGTTTTTT
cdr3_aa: CASRFNTGELFF

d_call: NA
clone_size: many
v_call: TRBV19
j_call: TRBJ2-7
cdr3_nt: TGTGCCAGTACTGATAAGTACGAGCAGTACTTC
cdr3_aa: CASTDKYEQYF

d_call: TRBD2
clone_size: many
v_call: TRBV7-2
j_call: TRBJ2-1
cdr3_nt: TGTGCCAGCAGCTTACAAGCGGGAGGTCTGTTCTTC
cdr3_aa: CASSLQAGGLFF

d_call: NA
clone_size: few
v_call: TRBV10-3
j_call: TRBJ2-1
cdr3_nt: TGTGCCATCAGTGAGCGGGACTCTCAGGGCAATGAGCAGTTCTTC
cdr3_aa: CAISERDSQGNEQFF

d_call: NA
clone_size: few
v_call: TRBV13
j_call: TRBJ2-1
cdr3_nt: TGTGCCAGCAGTCCACGCCAGAAGTCGGGAGCTCATTACAATGAGCAGTTCTTC
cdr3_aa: CASSPRQKSGAHYNEQFF

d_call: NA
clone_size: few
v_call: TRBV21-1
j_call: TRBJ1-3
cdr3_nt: TGTGCCAGCAGCCACCAGAGACCGCCATCTGGAAACACCATATATTTT
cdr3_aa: CASSHQRPPSGNTIYF

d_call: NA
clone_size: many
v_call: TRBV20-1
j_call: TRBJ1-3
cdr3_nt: TGCAGTGCAAGACAGCTCTCTGGAAACACCATATATTTT
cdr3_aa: CSARQLSGNTIYF

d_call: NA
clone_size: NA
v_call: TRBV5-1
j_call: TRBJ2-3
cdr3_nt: TGCGCCAGCAGCTTGAATTCTCTCGGGACGGTGAGGACAGATACGCAGTATTTT
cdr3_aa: CASSLNSLGTVRTDTQYF

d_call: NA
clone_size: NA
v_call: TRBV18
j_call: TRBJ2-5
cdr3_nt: TGTGCCAGCTCAACCCCAGAGACCCAGTACTTC
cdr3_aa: CASSTPETQYF

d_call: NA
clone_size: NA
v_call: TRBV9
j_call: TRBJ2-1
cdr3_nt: TGTGCCAGCAGCGCGGGACGGTCAGACAATGAGCAGTTCTTC
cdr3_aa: CASSAGRSDNEQFF

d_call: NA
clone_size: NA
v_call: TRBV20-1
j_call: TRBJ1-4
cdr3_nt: TGCAGTGCTAGGCCGGCAGGGGAGAATGAAAAACTGTTTTTT
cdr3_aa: CSARPAGENEKLFF

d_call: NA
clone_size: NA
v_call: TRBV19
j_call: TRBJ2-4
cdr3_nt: TGTGCCAGTAGGGGGGTTAGGAGTCGGGACATTCAGTACTTC
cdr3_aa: CASRGVRSRDIQYF

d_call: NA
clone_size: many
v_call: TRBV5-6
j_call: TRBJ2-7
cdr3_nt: TGTGCCAGCAGCTTTTACTTGACCTACGAGCAGTACTTC
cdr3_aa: CASSFYLTYEQYF

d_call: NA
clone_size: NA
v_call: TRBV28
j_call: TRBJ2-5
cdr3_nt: TGTGCCATCGGGTGGCTATCGCAGACCCAGTACTTC
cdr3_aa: CAIGWLSQTQYF